A selection of T cell receptor beta chains follows, all from one sample in a study of technical replicates of blood from a handful of donors. The method was immunoSEQ multiplex PCR; TCRdb's version includes in-frame clones alone and lacks a portion of them. This sample has 67,000 or so clones, with roughly 89% found just once. Sequencing was performed on T cells isolated from PBMCs. These receptors all come from a human donor in good health. Each CDR3 is given with its conserved first and last residue. Each record gives: CDR3 protein, CDR3 DNA, clone size, D gene, J gene, V gene. D genes are given only for firm matches. Not every row has a clone size; where given, it reads once, few, many or a size class.

CDR3 protein: CASTIGYEQYF
CDR3 DNA: TGTGCCAGCACGATCGGCTACGAGCAGTACTTC
clone size: -
D gene: -
J gene: TRBJ2-7
V gene: TRBV7-9

CDR3 protein: CGAGGKADTQYF
CDR3 DNA: TGTGGAGCGGGGGGCAAGGCAGATACGCAGTATTTT
clone size: -
D gene: TRBD2
J gene: TRBJ2-3
V gene: TRBV28

CDR3 protein: CASSMGTGDFYEQYF
CDR3 DNA: TGTGCCAGCAGCATGGGGACAGGGGATTTCTACGAGCAGTACTTC
clone size: -
D gene: TRBD1
J gene: TRBJ2-7
V gene: TRBV5-4

CDR3 protein: CASSLPGQGDGELFF
CDR3 DNA: TGTGCCAGCAGCCTTCCGGGACAGGGTGACGGGGAGCTGTTTTTT
clone size: -
D gene: TRBD1
J gene: TRBJ2-2
V gene: TRBV5-4

CDR3 protein: CASSLSRYNQPQHF
CDR3 DNA: TGTGCCAGCAGTTTGTCACGGTACAATCAGCCCCAGCATTTT
clone size: -
D gene: -
J gene: TRBJ1-5
V gene: TRBV28

CDR3 protein: CAWGQESSYNEQFF
CDR3 DNA: TGTGCCTGGGGACAGGAAAGCTCCTACAATGAGCAGTTCTTC
clone size: -
D gene: TRBD1
J gene: TRBJ2-1
V gene: TRBV30

CDR3 protein: CAVPGTLNTEAFF
CDR3 DNA: TGTGCCGTACCCGGGACATTGAACACTGAAGCTTTCTTT
clone size: few
D gene: -
J gene: TRBJ1-1
V gene: TRBV2

CDR3 protein: CSVVASGIYEQYF
CDR3 DNA: TGCAGCGTTGTGGCTAGCGGAATTTACGAGCAGTACTTC
clone size: -
D gene: TRBD2
J gene: TRBJ2-7
V gene: TRBV29-1

CDR3 protein: CASSATSGPSYEQYF
CDR3 DNA: TGTGCCAGCAGCGCGACTAGCGGGCCTTCCTACGAGCAGTACTTC
clone size: -
D gene: TRBD2
J gene: TRBJ2-7
V gene: TRBV6-1

CDR3 protein: CASGGTGPEKLFF
CDR3 DNA: TGTGCTAGCGGGGGGACGGGTCCTGAAAAACTGTTTTTT
clone size: -
D gene: -
J gene: TRBJ1-4
V gene: TRBV7-7

CDR3 protein: CASGLALLAVSYNEQFF
CDR3 DNA: TGTGCTAGTGGTTTGGCCTTACTAGCGGTTTCCTACAATGAGCAGTTCTTC
clone size: -
D gene: TRBD2
J gene: TRBJ2-1
V gene: TRBV12-5

CDR3 protein: CASSLDPSGSEQYF
CDR3 DNA: TGCGCCAGCAGCTTGGATCCTAGCGGGAGCGAGCAGTACTTC
clone size: -
D gene: TRBD2
J gene: TRBJ2-7
V gene: TRBV5-1

CDR3 protein: CASSVLTGYQETQYF
CDR3 DNA: TGTGCCAGCAGCGTACTAACAGGGTACCAAGAGACCCAGTACTTC
clone size: once
D gene: -
J gene: TRBJ2-5
V gene: TRBV9

CDR3 protein: CATSRVTGEQYF
CDR3 DNA: TGTGCCACCAGCAGAGTAACGGGCGAGCAGTACTTC
clone size: -
D gene: -
J gene: TRBJ2-7
V gene: TRBV15

CDR3 protein: CASSTPLASEKLFF
CDR3 DNA: TGTGCCAGTAGTACCCCCCTGGCTTCTGAAAAACTGTTTTTT
clone size: -
D gene: -
J gene: TRBJ1-4
V gene: TRBV19

CDR3 protein: CASSPDWSSGNTIYF
CDR3 DNA: TGCGCCAGCAGTCCAGACTGGAGCTCTGGAAACACCATATATTTT
clone size: -
D gene: -
J gene: TRBJ1-3
V gene: TRBV23-1

CDR3 protein: CASHTTSGGTDTQYF
CDR3 DNA: TGCGCCAGCCACACTACTAGCGGAGGCACAGATACGCAGTATTTT
clone size: -
D gene: TRBD2
J gene: TRBJ2-3
V gene: TRBV5-1

CDR3 protein: CASSTSRNTEAFF
CDR3 DNA: TGTGCCAGCAGCACTTCACGGAACACTGAAGCTTTCTTT
clone size: -
D gene: -
J gene: TRBJ1-1
V gene: TRBV27

CDR3 protein: CASRQAETGLQTF
CDR3 DNA: TGTGCCAGCAGACAGGCTGAAACAGGGCTCCAAACCTTC
clone size: -
D gene: -
J gene: TRBJ1-2
V gene: TRBV6-6

CDR3 protein: CASSWGGSSYEQYF
CDR3 DNA: TGTGCCAGCAGCTGGGGCGGGAGCTCCTACGAGCAGTACTTC
clone size: -
D gene: TRBD2
J gene: TRBJ2-7
V gene: TRBV7-9

CDR3 protein: CATSRVAGGPSYEQYF
CDR3 DNA: TGTGCCACCAGCAGAGTAGCGGGAGGTCCCTCCTACGAGCAGTACTTC
clone size: -
D gene: TRBD2
J gene: TRBJ2-7
V gene: TRBV15

CDR3 protein: CASSLEMHTEAFF
CDR3 DNA: TGTGCCAGCAGCTTAGAGATGCACACTGAAGCTTTCTTT
clone size: few
D gene: -
J gene: TRBJ1-1
V gene: TRBV7-3

CDR3 protein: CASSLSSGNTIYF
CDR3 DNA: TGCGCCAGCAGCTTGTCTTCTGGAAACACCATATATTTT
clone size: -
D gene: -
J gene: TRBJ1-3
V gene: TRBV5-1

CDR3 protein: CASSHPSYEQYF
CDR3 DNA: TGCGCCAGCAGTCACCCTAGCTACGAGCAGTACTTC
clone size: -
D gene: -
J gene: TRBJ2-7
V gene: TRBV4-1

CDR3 protein: CATSRGRGDNYGYTF
CDR3 DNA: TGTGCCACCAGCAGGGGCAGGGGAGACAACTATGGCTACACCTTC
clone size: -
D gene: -
J gene: TRBJ1-2
V gene: TRBV15

CDR3 protein: CAWRGPDYGVDTQYF
CDR3 DNA: TGTGCCTGGAGGGGGCCGGACTATGGTGTAGATACGCAGTATTTT
clone size: -
D gene: -
J gene: TRBJ2-3
V gene: TRBV30

CDR3 protein: CASSDSRGRNTGELFF
CDR3 DNA: TGTGCCAGCAGTGATTCCCGGGGTAGGAACACCGGGGAGCTGTTTTTT
clone size: -
D gene: -
J gene: TRBJ2-2
V gene: TRBV6-1

CDR3 protein: CASSQILVVSDEQYF
CDR3 DNA: TGCGCCAGCAGCCAGATCTTAGTAGTTAGTGACGAGCAGTACTTC
clone size: once
D gene: -
J gene: TRBJ2-7
V gene: TRBV4-3

CDR3 protein: CASSFIPGTMAGELFF
CDR3 DNA: TGTGCCAGCAGCTTCATCCCGGGAACTATGGCCGGGGAGCTGTTTTTT
clone size: -
D gene: -
J gene: TRBJ2-2
V gene: TRBV7-3

CDR3 protein: CASSPLRVEQYF
CDR3 DNA: TGTGCCAGCAGCCCTCTCAGGGTCGAGCAGTACTTC
clone size: -
D gene: -
J gene: TRBJ2-7
V gene: TRBV5-8

CDR3 protein: CASTLGGTEAFF
CDR3 DNA: TGTGCCAGCACCCTGGGGGGCACTGAAGCTTTCTTT
clone size: once
D gene: -
J gene: TRBJ1-1
V gene: TRBV6-5

CDR3 protein: CASRTSGSPLYEQYF
CDR3 DNA: TGTGCCAGCCGGACTAGCGGGTCTCCACTCTACGAGCAGTACTTC
clone size: -
D gene: TRBD2
J gene: TRBJ2-7
V gene: TRBV7-8

CDR3 protein: CASSSTTSGRMGDTQYF
CDR3 DNA: TGTGCCAGCAGCTCAACGACTAGCGGGAGAATGGGAGATACGCAGTATTTT
clone size: -
D gene: TRBD2
J gene: TRBJ2-3
V gene: TRBV9

CDR3 protein: CSGDKGTEAFF
CDR3 DNA: TGCAGCGGGGACAAGGGAACTGAAGCTTTCTTT
clone size: -
D gene: -
J gene: TRBJ1-1
V gene: TRBV29-1

CDR3 protein: CASSYLGAPNTEAFF
CDR3 DNA: TGTGCCAGCAGTTACCTGGGGGCGCCGAACACTGAAGCTTTCTTT
clone size: -
D gene: -
J gene: TRBJ1-1
V gene: TRBV6-5

CDR3 protein: CASSLTGQPQHF
CDR3 DNA: TGTGCCAGCAGCCTTACGGGTCAGCCCCAGCATTTT
clone size: -
D gene: -
J gene: TRBJ1-5
V gene: TRBV6-1

CDR3 protein: CASSHSRGSYEQYF
CDR3 DNA: TGTGCCAGCAGCCACTCCCGGGGTTCCTACGAGCAGTACTTC
clone size: few
D gene: -
J gene: TRBJ2-7
V gene: TRBV14

CDR3 protein: CASSRGQVVSGNTIYF
CDR3 DNA: TGTGCCAGTAGCCGCGGACAGGTAGTCTCTGGAAACACCATATATTTT
clone size: -
D gene: TRBD1
J gene: TRBJ1-3
V gene: TRBV19

CDR3 protein: CASSVEDRVNEQFF
CDR3 DNA: TGTGCCAGCAGCGTAGAGGACAGGGTCAATGAGCAGTTCTTC
clone size: -
D gene: TRBD1
J gene: TRBJ2-1
V gene: TRBV9

CDR3 protein: CASSPATSSGELFF
CDR3 DNA: TGCGCCAGCAGCCCGGCGACTAGTTCCGGGGAGCTGTTTTTT
clone size: -
D gene: -
J gene: TRBJ2-2
V gene: TRBV5-1

CDR3 protein: CASSFEGTYNEQFF
CDR3 DNA: TGTGCCAGCAGTTTTGAGGGCACCTACAATGAGCAGTTCTTC
clone size: -
D gene: -
J gene: TRBJ2-1
V gene: TRBV28

CDR3 protein: CASSPALEQFF
CDR3 DNA: TGTGCCAGCAGCCCCGCACTAGAGCAGTTCTTC
clone size: -
D gene: -
J gene: TRBJ2-1
V gene: TRBV13

CDR3 protein: CASSMEGLDEKLFF
CDR3 DNA: TGTGCCAGTAGTATGGAGGGGTTGGATGAAAAACTGTTTTTT
clone size: few
D gene: -
J gene: TRBJ1-4
V gene: TRBV19

CDR3 protein: CASSPYQSGSVLGGYTF
CDR3 DNA: TGTGCCAGCTCACCCTACCAAAGCGGATCTGTTCTTGGTGGCTACACCTTC
clone size: -
D gene: -
J gene: TRBJ1-2
V gene: TRBV18

CDR3 protein: CASSSEWLSYNEQFF
CDR3 DNA: TGTGCCAGCAGCTCAGAATGGCTCTCCTACAATGAGCAGTTCTTC
clone size: -
D gene: -
J gene: TRBJ2-1
V gene: TRBV7-9

CDR3 protein: CASSLVGLAANEQYF
CDR3 DNA: TGTGCCAGCAGCTTAGTCGGACTAGCCGCCAACGAGCAGTACTTC
clone size: -
D gene: TRBD2
J gene: TRBJ2-7
V gene: TRBV7-2

CDR3 protein: CASSFSGSEQFF
CDR3 DNA: TGTGCCAGCAGTTTTTCGGGGAGTGAGCAGTTCTTC
clone size: once
D gene: -
J gene: TRBJ2-1
V gene: TRBV27

CDR3 protein: CASSVHRGNNQPQHF
CDR3 DNA: TGTGCCAGCAGTGTCCACAGGGGTAACAATCAGCCCCAGCATTTT
clone size: -
D gene: TRBD1
J gene: TRBJ1-5
V gene: TRBV2

CDR3 protein: CASSLDPQGFGDTQYF
CDR3 DNA: TGTGCCAGCAGCTTGGACCCACAGGGTTTCGGCGATACGCAGTATTTT
clone size: -
D gene: -
J gene: TRBJ2-3
V gene: TRBV5-4

CDR3 protein: CAWSSSRGKAFF
CDR3 DNA: TGTGCCTGGAGTAGTTCTCGGGGAAAGGCTTTCTTT
clone size: -
D gene: -
J gene: TRBJ1-1
V gene: TRBV30

CDR3 protein: CASSLNSGDTIYF
CDR3 DNA: TGTGCCAGCAGCTTGAATTCGGGGGACACCATATATTTT
clone size: -
D gene: -
J gene: TRBJ1-3
V gene: TRBV7-8

CDR3 protein: CASSPIRDRELPKNIQYF
CDR3 DNA: TGTGCCAGTAGTCCAATCCGGGACAGGGAACTACCTAAAAACATTCAGTACTTC
clone size: -
D gene: TRBD1
J gene: TRBJ2-4
V gene: TRBV19

CDR3 protein: CASSSTGSGSYEQYF
CDR3 DNA: TGTGCCAGCAGCTCGACAGGGAGCGGGTCCTACGAGCAGTACTTC
clone size: -
D gene: -
J gene: TRBJ2-7
V gene: TRBV28

CDR3 protein: CASSLDSTFFNEQFF
CDR3 DNA: TGTGCCAGTAGCCTAGACTCCACGTTTTTCAATGAGCAGTTCTTC
clone size: -
D gene: -
J gene: TRBJ2-1
V gene: TRBV19

CDR3 protein: CASSEGRDTEAFF
CDR3 DNA: TGTGCCAGCAGCGAGGGGCGAGACACTGAAGCTTTCTTT
clone size: -
D gene: -
J gene: TRBJ1-1
V gene: TRBV9

CDR3 protein: CASSATGSGYGYTF
CDR3 DNA: TGTGCCAGCAGTGCTACAGGGTCCGGCTATGGCTACACCTTC
clone size: -
D gene: -
J gene: TRBJ1-2
V gene: TRBV9

CDR3 protein: CASSLTRDLGGNTIYF
CDR3 DNA: TGTGCCAGCAGCTTGACTCGGGATTTAGGGGGAAACACCATATATTTT
clone size: -
D gene: -
J gene: TRBJ1-3
V gene: TRBV5-6

CDR3 protein: CASSEKVRVQDYGYTF
CDR3 DNA: TGTGCCAGCAGTGAAAAAGTGCGGGTGCAGGACTATGGCTACACCTTC
clone size: -
D gene: -
J gene: TRBJ1-2
V gene: TRBV6-1